These T cell receptor beta chains were read from a single sample in a study of cytomegalovirus exposure and HLA in healthy donors. Profiling relied on immunoSEQ multiplex PCR, and the TCRdb table lists in-frame clones only, not all of them. The repertoire holds approximately 170,000 clones, with about 80% as singletons. Sequences were obtained from PBMCs. These receptors were collected from a woman in her thirties or forties in good health and CMV-seronegative. Both conserved end residues are part of each CDR3. The D gene is left open where the match is weak. Rows give clone size only sometimes, using once, few, many, or a class for an expanded clone.

J: TRBJ1-1
V: TRBV29-1
size: -
D: TRBD1
DNA: TGCAGCGTTTTATTCTCTGGACAGGGGCGGGACACTGAAGCTTTCTTT
CDR3: CSVLFSGQGRDTEAFF

J: TRBJ2-1
V: TRBV27
size: -
D: -
DNA: TGTGCCAGCAGTTCCTACGCAGGGGCCGTGGGGTCGAATGAGCAGTTCTTC
CDR3: CASSSYAGAVGSNEQFF

J: TRBJ1-1
V: TRBV28
size: -
D: TRBD1
DNA: TGTGCCAGCAGTTTAGCGGGAGGACAGGGGAAGGCTTTCTTT
CDR3: CASSLAGGQGKAFF

J: TRBJ2-5
V: TRBV7-9
size: -
D: -
DNA: TGTGCCAGCAGCCCAAGGAGCGGCCAAGAGACCCAGTACTTC
CDR3: CASSPRSGQETQYF

J: TRBJ2-2
V: TRBV30
size: -
D: TRBD1
DNA: TGTGCCTGGAGTAAATCGGGACAGGGGGCGGGCGGGGAGCTGTTTTTT
CDR3: CAWSKSGQGAGGELFF

J: TRBJ1-1
V: TRBV29-1
size: -
D: -
DNA: TGCAGCGTTGTAGAGGGGGGCACTGAAGCTTTCTTT
CDR3: CSVVEGGTEAFF

J: TRBJ1-5
V: TRBV2
size: once
D: -
DNA: TGTGCCGTCAACCGCGATAGCAATCAGCCCCAGCATTTT
CDR3: CAVNRDSNQPQHF

J: TRBJ1-5
V: TRBV15
size: -
D: -
DNA: TGTGCCACCAGCAGAGAGGGAGTCGGGCAGCCCCAGCATTTT
CDR3: CATSREGVGQPQHF

J: TRBJ2-5
V: TRBV11-2
size: -
D: -
DNA: TGTGCCAGCAGCCCACAGGTCCTGGATGAGACCCAGTACTTC
CDR3: CASSPQVLDETQYF

J: TRBJ2-7
V: TRBV5-6
size: -
D: -
DNA: TGTGCCAGCAGTTTGGCCGACGAGCAGTACTTC
CDR3: CASSLADEQYF

J: TRBJ2-4
V: TRBV7-9
size: -
D: -
DNA: TGTGCCAGCAGCTTACTCGCGGGAGCCAAAAACATTCAGTACTTC
CDR3: CASSLLAGAKNIQYF

J: TRBJ1-1
V: TRBV12-5
size: -
D: -
DNA: TGTGCTAGTGGCCCCGACAGGAACACTGAAGCTTTCTTT
CDR3: CASGPDRNTEAFF

J: TRBJ2-5
V: TRBV5-6
size: -
D: TRBD1
DNA: TGTGCCAGCAGCCCACCTCCGGGACAGGGGTCGGAGACCCAGTACTTC
CDR3: CASSPPPGQGSETQYF

J: TRBJ2-7
V: TRBV10-3
size: -
D: -
DNA: TGTGCCATCCGGGACACATCGTCCTACGAGCAGTACTTC
CDR3: CAIRDTSSYEQYF

J: TRBJ1-4
V: TRBV29-1
size: -
D: TRBD1
DNA: TGCAGCGTGGAGACAGGGTATAATGAAAAACTGTTTTTT
CDR3: CSVETGYNEKLFF

J: TRBJ1-5
V: TRBV28
size: -
D: -
DNA: TGTGCCAGCAGTTTGGACAGCGCTTCCAATCAGCCCCAGCATTTT
CDR3: CASSLDSASNQPQHF

J: TRBJ1-5
V: TRBV5-1
size: -
D: -
DNA: TGCGCCAGCAGCTTGGCCGGGGGGGAACGTCAGCCCCAGCATTTT
CDR3: CASSLAGGERQPQHF

J: TRBJ2-7
V: TRBV6-6
size: -
D: -
DNA: TGTGCCAGCAGTTACTCCCTGACAGGAGCCTACGAGCAGTACTTC
CDR3: CASSYSLTGAYEQYF

J: TRBJ2-1
V: TRBV19
size: -
D: -
DNA: TGTGCCAGTAGTATCCCCAGCAATGAGCAGTTCTTC
CDR3: CASSIPSNEQFF

J: TRBJ1-2
V: TRBV30
size: once
D: -
DNA: TGTGCCTGGACAAGTAGCTATGGCTACACCTTC
CDR3: CAWTSSYGYTF

J: TRBJ1-1
V: TRBV5-1
size: -
D: TRBD1
DNA: TGCGCCAGCAGCCCAGGGACAGGGGGAGGAAACACTGAAGCTTTCTTT
CDR3: CASSPGTGGGNTEAFF

J: TRBJ2-7
V: TRBV7-9
size: -
D: TRBD2
DNA: TGTGCCAGCAGCTTAGGCCTGGCGGGAGGAGGGTACGAGCAGTACTTC
CDR3: CASSLGLAGGGYEQYF

J: TRBJ2-7
V: TRBV5-6
size: -
D: -
DNA: TGTGCCAGCAGCTTTACAGGAGTCAACGAGCAGTACTTC
CDR3: CASSFTGVNEQYF

J: TRBJ1-1
V: TRBV6-5
size: -
D: TRBD1
DNA: TGTGCCAGTGCCCCAGGGGGCCGTAAATACACTGAAGCTTTCTTT
CDR3: CASAPGGRKYTEAFF

J: TRBJ2-7
V: TRBV11-3
size: -
D: -
DNA: TGTGCCAGCGGTAGGGGGTCCTACGAGCAGTACTTC
CDR3: CASGRGSYEQYF

J: TRBJ2-5
V: TRBV15
size: once
D: -
DNA: TGTGCCACCAGCAGAGATCGCGGGTGGGAGACCCAGTACTTC
CDR3: CATSRDRGWETQYF

J: TRBJ2-1
V: TRBV5-1
size: few
D: TRBD2
DNA: TGCGCCAGCACCCGGACTAGCGTTGATGAGCAGTTCTTC
CDR3: CASTRTSVDEQFF

J: TRBJ1-1
V: TRBV7-9
size: -
D: TRBD1
DNA: TGTGCCAGCAGCCCTTCGACAGGGGCAAACACTGAAGCTTTCTTT
CDR3: CASSPSTGANTEAFF

J: TRBJ2-2
V: TRBV18
size: few
D: -
DNA: TGTGCCAGCTCACCCTCTTTGCGGAACACCGGGGAGCTGTTTTTT
CDR3: CASSPSLRNTGELFF

J: TRBJ2-2
V: TRBV9
size: -
D: TRBD2
DNA: TGTGCCAGCAGTAGCGGGCCAGCGAACACCGGGGAGCTGTTTTTT
CDR3: CASSSGPANTGELFF

J: TRBJ2-7
V: TRBV6-6
size: -
D: -
DNA: TGTGCCAGCAGCGCCACCCCCACAGGCTTCTACGAGCAGTACTTC
CDR3: CASSATPTGFYEQYF

J: TRBJ2-7
V: TRBV6-1
size: once
D: -
DNA: TGTGCCAGCAGTGAAGACGGGAGATTTTACGAGCAGTACTTC
CDR3: CASSEDGRFYEQYF

J: TRBJ2-2
V: TRBV28
size: -
D: -
DNA: TGTGCCAGCACATACAGGGACACCGGGGAGCTGTTTTTT
CDR3: CASTYRDTGELFF

J: TRBJ1-1
V: TRBV10-3
size: -
D: -
DNA: TGTGCCAGCGCCGTACAGGATGAAGCTTTCTTT
CDR3: CASAVQDEAFF

J: TRBJ1-2
V: TRBV4-1
size: -
D: -
DNA: TGCGCCAGCAGCTCTCGGGAGGAGTCTAACTATGGCTACACCTTC
CDR3: CASSSREESNYGYTF

J: TRBJ2-7
V: TRBV6-6
size: few
D: TRBD1
DNA: TGTGCCAGCCTTCTACAGGGGGCCTTCTCCTACGAGCAGTACTTC
CDR3: CASLLQGAFSYEQYF

J: TRBJ2-1
V: TRBV2
size: -
D: -
DNA: TGTGCCAGCGGGGGACTCTGGGCTTCCAATGAGCAGTTCTTC
CDR3: CASGGLWASNEQFF

J: TRBJ1-3
V: TRBV7-8
size: -
D: TRBD1
DNA: TGTGCCAGCAGCACCGGACAGGCGTCCTCTGGAAACACCATATATTTT
CDR3: CASSTGQASSGNTIYF

J: TRBJ1-4
V: TRBV5-6
size: -
D: -
DNA: TGTGCCAGCAGCTTGGATCTGACTAATGAAAAACTGTTTTTT
CDR3: CASSLDLTNEKLFF

J: TRBJ2-5
V: TRBV2
size: -
D: -
DNA: TGTGCCAGCATATACTCTCCCGGGGAGACCCAGTACTTC
CDR3: CASIYSPGETQYF

J: TRBJ2-7
V: TRBV7-2
size: -
D: TRBD2
DNA: TGTGCCAGCAGCTTAGCGGGACTAGCGGGAGGAGAGCAGTACTTC
CDR3: CASSLAGLAGGEQYF